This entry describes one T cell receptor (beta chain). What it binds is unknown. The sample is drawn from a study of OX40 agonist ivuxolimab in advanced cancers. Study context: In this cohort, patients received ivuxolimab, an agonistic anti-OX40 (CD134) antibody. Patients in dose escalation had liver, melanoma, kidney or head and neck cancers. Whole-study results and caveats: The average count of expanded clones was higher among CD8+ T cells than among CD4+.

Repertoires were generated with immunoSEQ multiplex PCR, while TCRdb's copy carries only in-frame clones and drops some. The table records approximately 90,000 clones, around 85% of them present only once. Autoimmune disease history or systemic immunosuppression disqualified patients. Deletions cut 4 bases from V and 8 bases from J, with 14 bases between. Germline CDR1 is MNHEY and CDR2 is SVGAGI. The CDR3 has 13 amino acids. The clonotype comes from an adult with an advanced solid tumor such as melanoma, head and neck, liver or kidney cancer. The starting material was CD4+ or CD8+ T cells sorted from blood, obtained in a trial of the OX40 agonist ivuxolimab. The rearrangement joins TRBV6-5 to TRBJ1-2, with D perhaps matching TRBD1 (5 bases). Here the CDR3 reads CASSSTDSDGYTF. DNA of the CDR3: TGTGCCAGCAGTTCGACAGATTCTGACGGCTACACCTTC.